This T cell receptor (beta chain) comes out of a study of radiotherapy plus CTLA-4 blockade in lung cancer. Findings and limits, study-wide: An expansion of tumor-derived TCR clones occurred in blood after radiotherapy plus ipilimumab.

There are 15 residues in the CDR3. Germline loops: CDR1 SGHKS, CDR2 YYEKEE (reference sequence). Germline trimming cut 2 bases from V and 5 bases from J; bases unmatched to any gene: 6. Comment on this clone: The antigen remains unidentified.

Assay used: immunoSEQ multiplex PCR; TCRdb lists only in-frame clones, some missing. The sample includes under 20,000 clones, more than 75% of them seen just once. The V call is TRBV5-5, the J call TRBJ2-5; 10 bases agree with TRBD1. The receptor was isolated from a human donor with non-small cell lung cancer whose response to radiotherapy plus ipilimumab could not be evaluated. The material was peripheral blood, obtained from a patient treated with radiotherapy plus ipilimumab. Here the CDR3 DNA reads TGTGCCAGCAGCTTCCGACAGGGGGCGTCTGAGACCCAGTACTTC. Translation gives CASSFRQGASETQYF.